This T cell receptor beta chain was captured in a study of cytomegalovirus exposure and HLA in healthy donors. Study summary: Counted in an early data release were approximately 85 million unique TCRs from HLA-typed donors.

The PCR used 60 Vbeta and 13 Jbeta primers. Some clones are missing from TCRdb's copy, which holds only in-frame ones; the method was immunoSEQ multiplex PCR. The sample has about 82,000 clones; around 76% are singletons. The study, taken as a whole, reports: Per a prior analysis, the majority of TCR beta V segments were productive roughly 90% or roughly 30% of the time.

Per the germline V gene, CDR1 is MNHEY and CDR2 is SVGAGI. The CDR3 totals 16 residues. With 0 bases removed from V and 3 bases from J, the gap between germline ends came to 12 bases. In regard to this clone: Its antigen is not identified.

The sequenced material came from PBMCs. The receptor's source is a woman aged 50 to 65 in good health and CMV-seropositive. The gene calls are TRBV6-5 and TRBJ2-1; weak D call: TRBD2 (5 bases). The CDR3 DNA sequence: TGTGCCAGCAGTTACTCGTCGGGAACCGTCTACAATGAGCAGTTCTTC. It is translated as CASSYSSGTVYNEQFF.